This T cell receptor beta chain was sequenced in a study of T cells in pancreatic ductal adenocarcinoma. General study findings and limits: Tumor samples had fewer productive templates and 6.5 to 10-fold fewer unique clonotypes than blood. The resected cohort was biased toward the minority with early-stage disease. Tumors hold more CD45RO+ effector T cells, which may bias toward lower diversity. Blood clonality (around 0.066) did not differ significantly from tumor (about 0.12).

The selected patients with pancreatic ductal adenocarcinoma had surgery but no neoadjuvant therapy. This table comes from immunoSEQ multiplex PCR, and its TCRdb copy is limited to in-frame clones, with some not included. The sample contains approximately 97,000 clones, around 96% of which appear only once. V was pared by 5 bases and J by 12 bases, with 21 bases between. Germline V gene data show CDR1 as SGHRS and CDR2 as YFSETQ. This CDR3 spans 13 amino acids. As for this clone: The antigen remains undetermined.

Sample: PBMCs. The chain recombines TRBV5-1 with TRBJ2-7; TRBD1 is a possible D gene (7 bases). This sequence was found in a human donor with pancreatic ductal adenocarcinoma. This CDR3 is CASRNGQEGLGYF. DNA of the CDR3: TGCGCCAGCAGAAATGGACAGGAGGGCCTTGGGTACTTC.